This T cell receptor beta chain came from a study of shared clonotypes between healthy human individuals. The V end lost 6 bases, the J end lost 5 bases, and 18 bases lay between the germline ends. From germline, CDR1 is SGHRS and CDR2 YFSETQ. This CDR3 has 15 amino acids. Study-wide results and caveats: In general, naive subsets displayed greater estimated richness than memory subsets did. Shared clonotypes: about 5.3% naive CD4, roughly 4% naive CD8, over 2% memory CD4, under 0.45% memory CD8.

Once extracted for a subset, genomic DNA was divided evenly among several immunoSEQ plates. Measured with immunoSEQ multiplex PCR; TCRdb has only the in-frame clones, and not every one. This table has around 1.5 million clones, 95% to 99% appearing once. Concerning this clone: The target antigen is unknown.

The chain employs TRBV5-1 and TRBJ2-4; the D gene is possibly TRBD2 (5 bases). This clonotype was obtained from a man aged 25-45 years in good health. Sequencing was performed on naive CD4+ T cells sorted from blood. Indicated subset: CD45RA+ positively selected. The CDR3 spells CASTAGGVGQNIQYF. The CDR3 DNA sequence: TGCGCCAGCACCGCCGGAGGAGTTGGACAAAACATTCAGTACTTC.